Shown below are 20 T cell receptor beta chains from a single sample sequenced in a study of blood T cell repertoires in COVID-19. Assay used: immunoSEQ multiplex PCR; TCRdb lists only in-frame clones, some missing. Counted here are more than 350,000 clones, about 88% occurring once; the ten biggest clones make up about 1.4%. The sequencing sample was made of PBMCs or T cells enriched from blood (not recorded which). The receptor source for this set is a woman aged 18 to 35 who had been exposed to COVID-19.

The chain combines TRBV7-3 with TRBJ2-3, with 7 bases that match TRBD2. The trim removed 5 bases at V and 0 bases at J, leaving 11 bases unmatched. The germline V gene encodes CDR1 SGHTA and CDR2 FQGTGA. This CDR3 comprises 17 residues. The CDR3 DNA is TGTGCCAGCAGCCCCAAAACGGTAGCGGGTAGCACAGATACGCAGTATTTT. This gives the protein CASSPKTVAGSTDTQYF.

V is TRBV11-3 and J is TRBJ2-5, with 8 nucleotides matching TRBD1. J gave up 4 bases and V 4 bases, and 2 bases lay outside the gene matches. Germline CDR1 and CDR2: SGHNT and YENEEA. The CDR3 loop spans 13 amino acids. Here the CDR3 reads CASSSGQGETQYF. CDR3 nucleotides: TGTGCCAGCAGCTCTGGACAGGGAGAGACCCAGTACTTC.

The chain has TRBV15 and TRBJ2-7; TRBD1 aligns across 11 bases. The germline V gene encodes CDR1 LNHNV and CDR2 YYDKDF (reference sequence). The V and J ends lost 3 bases and 7 bases, in that order; junction bases with no gene match: 5. The CDR3 totals 14 residues. The CDR3 DNA is TGTGCCACCAGCAGGCGGGGGACAGGGGGGGAGCAGTACTTC. This gives the protein CATSRRGTGGEQYF.

This rearrangement joins TRBV28 to TRBJ1-2, with D perhaps matching TRBD1 (5 bases). Germline assignment: CDR1 MDHEN and CDR2 SYDVKM. CDR3 size: 14 residues. V was clipped by 3 bases and J by 3 bases, with 11 bases between them. In nucleotides, the CDR3 is TGTGCCAGCAGTTTGGGGGGACGGGACTATGGCTACACCTTC. Its translation: CASSLGGRDYGYTF.

The V call is TRBV6-5, the J call TRBJ1-4; D gene ambiguous. This CDR3 spans 15 amino acids. Deletions cut 2 bases from V and 4 bases from J, with 11 bases between. The germline V gene has CDR1 MNHEY and CDR2 SVGAGI. The chain's CDR3 is CASSYASGDNEKLFF. The CDR3, as DNA: TGTGCCAGCAGTTACGCGAGCGGTGATAATGAAAAACTGTTTTTT.

The V and J genes are TRBV29-1 and TRBJ1-2; D unclear. Germline assignment: CDR1 SQVTM and CDR2 ANQGSEA. V was clipped by 7 bases and J by 4 bases, with 13 bases between them. This CDR3 comprises 12 residues. The CDR3 coding sequence is TGCAGCGACGACACAATGTCCTATGGCTACACCTTC. It is translated as CSDDTMSYGYTF.

The rearrangement joins TRBV4-3 to TRBJ2-3; the match to TRBD2 covers 10 bases. The CDR3 extends over 15 amino acids. The germline V gene has CDR1 LGHNA and CDR2 YSLEER. With 5 bases clipped from V and 4 bases from J, the junction kept 6 bases outside the gene matches. In DNA, the CDR3 is TGCGCCAGCAGCGATAGCGGGGGGCGGGCAGATACGCAGTATTTT. Encoded protein: CASSDSGGRADTQYF.

This chain uses TRBV9 with TRBJ1-4; 8 bases match TRBD1. The germline CDR1 and CDR2 sequences are SGDLS and YYNGEE. The CDR3 spans 15 residues. The trim removed 4 bases at V and 8 bases at J, leaving 10 bases unmatched. In nucleotides, the CDR3 is TGTGCCAGCAGCCCCCGGACAGGGAAGAACGAAAAACTGTTTTTT. It specifies CASSPRTGKNEKLFF.

The chain joins TRBV9 to TRBJ1-3; the D is unclear. Per germline, CDR1 SGDLS and CDR2 YYNGEE. V lost 0 bases and J 2 bases, leaving 15 bases between the germline ends. The CDR3 extends over 17 amino acids. CDR3 residues: CASSVAGKQSPGNTIYF. DNA of the CDR3: TGTGCCAGCAGCGTAGCTGGTAAACAGAGTCCTGGAAACACCATATATTTT.

The V and J genes are TRBV7-2 and TRBJ2-5, with TRBD2 identical over 10 bases. The V gene's germline CDR1 is SGHTA and CDR2 FQGNSA. The V and J ends lost 1 base and 6 bases, in that order; junction bases with no gene match: 8. The CDR3 consists of 16 residues. The CDR3 is CASSLDTSGGAKTQYF. CDR3 sequence (DNA): TGTGCCAGCAGCTTAGATACGAGCGGGGGGGCGAAGACCCAGTACTTC.

The gene calls are TRBV4-1 and TRBJ2-5, with TRBD1 matching over 8 bases. The CDR3 consists of 17 residues. The V segment lost 2 bases and the J segment 4 bases; nucleotides outside the gene matches: 12. Germline V CDR1 and CDR2: MGHRA, YSYEKL. The CDR3 DNA reads TGCGCCAGCAGCCAAAGGGGAGACAGGGGAAGGGCAGAGACCCAGTACTTC. This codes for CASSQRGDRGRAETQYF.

This clone was counted once. This chain joins TRBV28 and TRBJ1-1; unclear D gene. Per germline, CDR1 MDHEN and CDR2 SYDVKM. V was cut by 9 bases and J by 3 bases, with 5 bases left in between. The CDR3 covers 10 residues. Written as DNA, the CDR3 is TGTGCCAGAGACTACACTGAAGCTTTCTTT. This translates into CARDYTEAFF.

V gene TRBV28 combines with J gene TRBJ2-7; 9 nucleotides agree with TRBD2. CDR1 is MDHEN and CDR2 is SYDVKM in the germline V gene. The CDR3 covers 15 residues. With V trimmed by 2 bases and J by 2 bases, 4 bases remained unmatched. Here the CDR3 DNA reads TGTGCCAGCAGTTTAAGTAGCGGGAGAACCTACGAGCAGTACTTC. Translated: CASSLSSGRTYEQYF.

The chain links TRBV19 to TRBJ1-3; 7 positions agree with TRBD1. This CDR3 comprises 16 residues. With V trimmed by 1 base and J by 4 bases, 7 bases remained unmatched. CDR1 LNHDA and CDR2 SQIVND come from the germline V gene (reference sequence). The CDR3 DNA follows: TGTGCCAGTAGTATAGGCTACAGGGGCGCCGGAAACACCATATATTTT. It codes for CASSIGYRGAGNTIYF. Using reference TRBV19 and TRBJ1-3 for the parts outside the CDR3, the full variable domain is DGGITQSPKYLFRKEGQNVTLSCEQNLNHDAMYWYRQDPGQGLRLIYYSQIVNDFQKGDIAEGYSVSREKKESFPLTVTSAQKNPTAFYLCASSIGYRGAGNTIYFGEGSWLTVV.

This chain uses TRBV5-1 with TRBJ2-3, with TRBD1 as a possible D gene (5 bases). Trimming took off 3 bases at V and 2 bases at J, with 13 bases between the two ends. This CDR3 comprises 15 residues. Germline V gene data show CDR1 as SGHRS and CDR2 as YFSETQ. This CDR3 reads CASSSLGAYTDTQYF. CDR3 DNA sequence: TGCGCCAGCAGCTCGCTAGGGGCCTACACAGATACGCAGTATTTT.

This clone was counted a few times. This sequence joins TRBV27 and TRBJ2-5, with D perhaps TRBD2 (6 bases). V shed 4 bases and J shed 1 base, with 16 bases lying between them. CDR1 MNHEY and CDR2 SMNVEV come from the germline V gene (reference sequence). The CDR3 contains 16 residues. The CDR3 region has the DNA TGTGCCAGCAGTTCGACCACGGGACTCATCCAAGAGACCCAGTACTTC. Its protein product is CASSSTTGLIQETQYF.

V and J are TRBV28 and TRBJ2-7, with D unclear. Germline CDR1 reads MDHEN; CDR2 reads SYDVKM. With 6 bases removed from V and 2 bases from J, the gap between germline ends came to 14 bases. The CDR3 covers 14 residues. The CDR3 reads CASSFLLGTYEQYF. DNA for the CDR3: TGTGCCAGCAGCTTCCTCCTAGGTACCTACGAGCAGTACTTC.

This chain links TRBV6-2 or TRBV6-3 with TRBJ2-7, with TRBD1 identical over 7 bases. Germline V gives CDR1 MNHEY, CDR2 SVGEGT. This CDR3 contains 16 residues. With 6 bases clipped from V and 0 bases from J, the junction kept 11 bases outside the gene matches. CDR3 residues: CASSPGRTGSSYEQYF. CDR3 bases: TGTGCCAGCAGCCCTGGAAGGACAGGTTCCTCCTACGAGCAGTACTTC.

The V gene is TRBV7-9, the J gene TRBJ1-5; 7 nucleotides align to TRBD1. The germline CDR1 and CDR2 sequences are SEHNR and FQNEAQ (reference sequence). The V gene end was trimmed by 4 bases and the J gene end by 4 bases; junction bases not matched to a gene: 7. The CDR3 extends over 15 amino acids. The CDR3: CASSWGRDRNQPQHF. CDR3 nucleotide sequence: TGTGCCAGCAGCTGGGGGCGGGACAGAAATCAGCCCCAGCATTTT.

The chain is built from TRBV13 and TRBJ1-1; TRBD1 is a possible D gene (5 bases). The CDR3 is 11 residues long. Between the trimmed V and J ends, which lost 3 bases and 8 bases, there was a span of 7 bases. Germline-derived CDR1 and CDR2 are PRHDT and FYEKMQ (reference sequence). In DNA, the CDR3 is TGTGCCAGCAGCTTGACAGACGAAGCTTTCTTT. Encoded protein: CASSLTDEAFF. Complete variable domain (other parts from reference TRBV13 and TRBJ1-1): AAGVIQSPRHLIKEKRETATLKCYPIPRHDTVYWYQQGPGQDPQFLISFYEKMQSDKGSIPDRFSAQQFSDYHSELNMSSLELGDSALYFCASSLTDEAFFGQGTRLTVV.